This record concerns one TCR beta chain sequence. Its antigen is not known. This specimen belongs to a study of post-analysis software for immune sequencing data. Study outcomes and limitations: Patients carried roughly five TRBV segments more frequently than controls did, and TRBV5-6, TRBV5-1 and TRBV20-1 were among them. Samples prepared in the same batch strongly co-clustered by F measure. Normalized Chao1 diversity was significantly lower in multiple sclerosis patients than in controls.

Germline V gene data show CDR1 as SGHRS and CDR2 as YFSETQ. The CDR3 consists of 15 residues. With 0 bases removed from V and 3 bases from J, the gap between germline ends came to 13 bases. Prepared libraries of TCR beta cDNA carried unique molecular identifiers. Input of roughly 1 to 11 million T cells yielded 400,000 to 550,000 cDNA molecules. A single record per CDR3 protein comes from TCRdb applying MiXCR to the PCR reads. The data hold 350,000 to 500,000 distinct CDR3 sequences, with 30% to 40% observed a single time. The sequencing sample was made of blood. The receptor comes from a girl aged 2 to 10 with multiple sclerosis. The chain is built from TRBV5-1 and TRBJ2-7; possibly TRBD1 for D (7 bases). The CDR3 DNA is TGCGCCAGCAGCTTGGTGGCAGGGGGAGGCTACGAGCAGTACTTC. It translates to CASSLVAGGGYEQYF.